The 18 T cell receptor beta chains below come from one sample, sequenced in a study of blood T cell repertoires in COVID-19. Assay used: immunoSEQ multiplex PCR; TCRdb lists only in-frame clones, some missing. The data contain about 120,000 clones, about three quarters of them seen just once; the ten biggest clones take up about 6.6%. The sequenced material came from peripheral blood. The receptors were sampled from a man aged 65-85 years with acute or convalescent COVID-19.

This chain links TRBV28 with TRBJ2-5; D is possibly TRBD2 (5 bases). The CDR3 covers 16 residues. V lost 2 bases and J 3 bases, leaving 16 bases between the germline ends. The germline V gene has CDR1 MDHEN and CDR2 SYDVKM. The CDR3: CASSLLSSGDKETQYF. The CDR3, as DNA: TGTGCCAGCAGTTTACTTAGTTCCGGGGATAAAGAGACCCAGTACTTC.

This clone has just one count. This chain links TRBV7-9 with TRBJ1-2; TRBD1 might be the D (6 bases). The CDR3 is 15 amino acids. The germline V gene encodes CDR1 SEHNR and CDR2 FQNEAQ (reference sequence). Trimming took off 4 bases at V and 3 bases at J, with 15 bases between the two ends. CDR3 loop: CASSSVAGADYGYTF. The CDR3 nucleotides are TGTGCCAGCAGCTCGGTCGCAGGGGCAGACTATGGCTACACCTTC.

This chain connects TRBV5-1 to TRBJ2-1, with TRBD2 matching 10 bases. The CDR3 consists of 16 residues. Germline loops: CDR1 SGHRS, CDR2 YFSETQ. J gave up 9 bases and V 4 bases, and 13 bases lay outside the gene matches. In DNA form, the CDR3 reads TGCGCCAGCAGCCTTCTCAGACTAGCGGGTTCGGGTGAGCAGTTCTTC. Its protein is CASSLLRLAGSGEQFF.

The J gene is TRBJ2-5, the V gene TRBV19; 7 positions agree with TRBD2. Germline V gene lookup returns CDR1 LNHDA and CDR2 SQIVND (reference sequence). V lost 4 bases to trimming and J lost 4 bases; unmatched junction nucleotides: 6. The CDR3 totals 14 residues. The DNA of the CDR3 is TGTGCCAGTAGTAACGGGGGGATGGTAGAGACCCAGTACTTC. Amino acid sequence: CASSNGGMVETQYF.

This chain links TRBV4-1 with TRBJ2-2; tentatively, D is TRBD1 (6 bases). The CDR3 contains 21 residues. Germline V gene lookup returns CDR1 MGHRA and CDR2 YSYEKL. Deletions cut 0 bases from V and 4 bases from J, with 27 bases between. The CDR3 loop is CASSQEETGTLYRATTGELFF. The CDR3 region has the DNA TGCGCCAGCAGCCAAGAGGAGACCGGGACACTTTACCGTGCGACCACCGGGGAGCTGTTTTTT.

This chain connects TRBV28 to TRBJ1-5; a possible D gene is TRBD1 (5 bases). The CDR3 length is 15 residues. Germline CDR1 MDHEN, CDR2 SYDVKM. V lost 6 bases and J lost 3, with 15 bases in between. In nucleotides, the CDR3 is TGTGCCAGCAGGGGCGGGGGACGGGTCAATCAGCCCCAGCATTTT. Its protein is CASRGGGRVNQPQHF.

This sequence joins TRBV19 and TRBJ1-3; 11 bases fit TRBD1. Germline V gives CDR1 LNHDA, CDR2 SQIVND (reference sequence). Germline trimming cut 7 bases from V and 2 bases from J; bases unmatched to any gene: 7. This CDR3 spans 16 amino acids. CDR3 sequence reads: CASTPGTGGTGNTIYF. As DNA, the CDR3 is TGTGCCAGTACCCCCGGGACAGGGGGAACTGGAAACACCATATATTTT.

The V and J genes are TRBV2 and TRBJ2-1, with 8 bases identical to TRBD1. V was clipped by 7 bases and J by 7 bases; unmatched bases: 9. CDR3 length: 14 amino acids. Germline CDR1 SNHLY, CDR2 FYNNEI. Written as DNA, the CDR3 is TGTGCCAGCAATTTAGGGACAGGAGGGAATGAGCAGTTCTTC. Amino acid sequence: CASNLGTGGNEQFF.

This sequence joins TRBV7-6 and TRBJ1-6; 7 nucleotides agree with TRBD1. The CDR3 loop spans 14 amino acids. CDR1 and CDR2 from the germline V gene are SGHVS and FNYEAQ. The junction had 2 bases not matched to a gene; V was cut back by 5 bases and J by 4 bases. CDR3 in DNA: TGTGCCAGCAGCGCGGGACAGTATAATTCACCCCTCCACTTT. Encoded protein: CASSAGQYNSPLHF.

The chain recombines TRBV15 with TRBJ2-7, with 8 nucleotides matching TRBD2. Trimming at V came to 0 bases and at J to 9 bases, leaving 7 bases not matched to a gene. The germline CDR1 and CDR2 sequences are LNHNV and YYDKDF (reference sequence). The CDR3 extends over 14 amino acids. The CDR3: CATSRDLAGGGQYF. CDR3 coding DNA: TGTGCCACCAGCAGAGATTTGGCGGGAGGAGGGCAGTACTTC.

Here the CDR3 reads CASSLDPESYGYTF. The CDR3, as DNA: TGTGCCAGCAGCCTAGACCCAGAATCGTATGGCTACACCTTC. The V call is TRBV28, the J call TRBJ1-2; D not resolved. Trimming shortened V by 6 bases and J by 5 bases, and 16 bases separated the two germline ends. Germline V gene data show CDR1 as MDHEN and CDR2 as SYDVKM. The CDR3 is 14 amino acids.

This chain joins TRBV2 and TRBJ2-5; the D is unclear. Trimming cost V 5 bases and J 4 bases, with 14 bases left between them. The V gene's germline CDR1 is SNHLY and CDR2 FYNNEI. The CDR3 length is 14 residues. The CDR3 is CASSPILPRETQYF. CDR3 bases: TGTGCCAGCAGTCCTATCCTGCCAAGAGAGACCCAGTACTTC.

The chain couples TRBV9 to TRBJ2-5; the D gene is possibly TRBD2 (5 bases). Germline V CDR1 and CDR2: SGDLS, YYNGEE. The CDR3 length is 14 residues. V lost 4 bases, J lost 8 bases, and 18 bases lay in between. The CDR3 is CASSSPSLHGTQYF. The CDR3 bases are TGTGCCAGCAGCTCCCCTAGCCTCCACGGTACCCAGTACTTC. The entire variable domain, with the rest obtained from reference TRBV9 and TRBJ2-5, is as follows: DSGVTQTPKHLITATGQRVTLRCSPRSGDLSVYWYQQSLDQGLQFLIQYYNGEERAKGNILERFSAQQFPDLHSELNLSSLELGDSALYFCASSSPSLHGTQYFGPGTRLLVL.

The chain is built from TRBV27 and TRBJ1-1, with TRBD1 matching over 11 bases. The CDR3 extends over 14 amino acids. Germline CDR1 and CDR2: MNHEY and SMNVEV (reference sequence). V trimming: 7 bases; J trimming: 3 bases; junction bases outside the gene matches: 4. The CDR3 spells CASTVDRGHTEAFF. For the CDR3, the DNA is TGTGCCAGCACGGTGGACAGGGGGCACACTGAAGCTTTCTTT.

In this sample, this clone turned up a few times. V gene TRBV15 combines with J gene TRBJ1-6; weak D call: TRBD1 (5 bases). The CDR3 extends over 13 amino acids. The germline V gene has CDR1 LNHNV and CDR2 YYDKDF (reference sequence). V dropped 0 bases and J dropped 8 bases, with 5 bases sitting between them. The CDR3 nucleotides read TGTGCCACCAGCAGAGAACAGGATTCACCCCTCCACTTT. Protein sequence: CATSREQDSPLHF.

The V and J genes are TRBV6-6 and TRBJ2-7, with 7 bases identical to TRBD1. Germline V gives CDR1 MNHNY, CDR2 SVGAGI (reference sequence). V was pared by 5 bases and J by 1 base, with 2 bases of the junction left unmatched. CDR3 length: 13 amino acids. CDR3 DNA sequence: TGTGCCAGCAGTAGGGGACAGTCCTACGAGCAGTACTTC. Amino acids: CASSRGQSYEQYF.

The gene calls are TRBV7-2 and TRBJ2-3; 14 nucleotides match TRBD2. The CDR3 consists of 18 residues. Losses at the gene ends were 5 bases for V and 4 bases for J; bases not matched to a gene: 11. Germline V gene data show CDR1 as SGHTA and CDR2 as FQGNSA. CDR3 in amino acids: CASSPSGTSGSMSDTQYF. The CDR3 nucleotides read TGTGCCAGCAGCCCATCCGGGACTAGCGGGAGCATGTCAGATACGCAGTATTTT. The full variable domain, in which reference TRBV7-2 and TRBJ2-3 provide the parts outside the CDR3, is GAGVSQSPSNKVTEKGKDVELRCDPISGHTALYWYRQSLGQGLEFLIYFQGNSAPDKSGLPSDRFSAERTGGSVSTLTIQRTQQEDSAVYLCASSPSGTSGSMSDTQYFGPGTRLTVL.

DNA of the CDR3: TGCGCCAGCAGCCACCCTGGGAACAGGGACTATGGCTACACCTTC. As protein: CASSHPGNRDYGYTF. The rearrangement links TRBV4-3 to TRBJ1-2; a weak D match, TRBD1 (6 bases). Per the germline V gene, CDR1 is LGHNA and CDR2 is YSLEER. The V and J ends lost 3 bases and 3 bases respectively, with 14 bases between them. The CDR3 runs to 15 residues.